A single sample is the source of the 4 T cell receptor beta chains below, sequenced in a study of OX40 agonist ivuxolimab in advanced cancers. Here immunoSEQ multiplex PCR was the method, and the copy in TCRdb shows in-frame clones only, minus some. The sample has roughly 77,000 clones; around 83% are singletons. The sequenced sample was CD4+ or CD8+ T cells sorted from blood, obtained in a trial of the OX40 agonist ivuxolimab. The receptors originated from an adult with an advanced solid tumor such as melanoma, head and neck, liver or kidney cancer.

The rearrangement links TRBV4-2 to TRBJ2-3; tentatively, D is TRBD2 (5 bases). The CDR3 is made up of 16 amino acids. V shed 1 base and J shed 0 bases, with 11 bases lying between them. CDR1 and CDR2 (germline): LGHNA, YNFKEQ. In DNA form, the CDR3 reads TGTGCCAGCAGCCAAGGGGAGCTACCTAGCACAGATACGCAGTATTTT. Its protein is CASSQGELPSTDTQYF.

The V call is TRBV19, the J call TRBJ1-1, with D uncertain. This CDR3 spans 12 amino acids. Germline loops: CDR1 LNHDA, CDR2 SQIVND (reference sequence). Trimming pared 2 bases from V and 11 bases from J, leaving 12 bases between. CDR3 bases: TGTGCCAGTAGTATATCCTCCGGAGGGGCTTTCTTT. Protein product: CASSISSGGAFF.

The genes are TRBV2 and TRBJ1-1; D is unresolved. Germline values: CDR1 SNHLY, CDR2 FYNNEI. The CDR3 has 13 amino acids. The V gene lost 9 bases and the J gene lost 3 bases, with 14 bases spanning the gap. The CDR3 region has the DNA TGTGCCAGAGCAGACCGGGAAGACACTGAAGCTTTCTTT. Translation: CARADREDTEAFF.

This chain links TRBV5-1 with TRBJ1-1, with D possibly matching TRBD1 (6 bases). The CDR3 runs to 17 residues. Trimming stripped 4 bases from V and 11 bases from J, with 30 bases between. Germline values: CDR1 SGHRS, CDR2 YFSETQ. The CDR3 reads CASSTIPTTGSMREAFF. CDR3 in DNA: TGCGCCAGCAGCACCATACCTACGACAGGTTCCATGAGGGAGGCTTTCTTT.